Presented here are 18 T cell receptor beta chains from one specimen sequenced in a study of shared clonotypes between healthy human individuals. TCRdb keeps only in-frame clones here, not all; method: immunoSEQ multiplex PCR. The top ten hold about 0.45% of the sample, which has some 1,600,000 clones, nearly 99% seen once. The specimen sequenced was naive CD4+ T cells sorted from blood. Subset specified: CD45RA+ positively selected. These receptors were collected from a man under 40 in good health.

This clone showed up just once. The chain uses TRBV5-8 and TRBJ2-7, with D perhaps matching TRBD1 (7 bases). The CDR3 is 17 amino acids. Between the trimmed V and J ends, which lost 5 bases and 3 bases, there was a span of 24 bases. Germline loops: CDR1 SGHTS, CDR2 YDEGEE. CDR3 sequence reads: CASSRRGHDTRYYEQYF. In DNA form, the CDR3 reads TGTGCCAGCAGTCGGAGGGGGCATGACACTCGGTACTACGAGCAGTACTTC.

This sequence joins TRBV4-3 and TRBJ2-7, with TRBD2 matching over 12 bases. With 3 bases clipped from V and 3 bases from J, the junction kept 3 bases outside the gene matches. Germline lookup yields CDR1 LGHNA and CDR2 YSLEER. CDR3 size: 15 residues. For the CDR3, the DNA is TGCGCCAGCAGCCACCGGACTAGCGGGGTCTACGAGCAGTACTTC. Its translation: CASSHRTSGVYEQYF.

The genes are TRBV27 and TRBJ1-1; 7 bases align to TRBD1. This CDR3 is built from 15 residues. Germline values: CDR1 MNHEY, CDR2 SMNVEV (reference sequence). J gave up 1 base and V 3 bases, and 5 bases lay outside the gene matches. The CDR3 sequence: CASSFHYRGNTEAFF. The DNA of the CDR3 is TGTGCCAGCAGTTTCCACTACAGGGGGAACACTGAAGCTTTCTTT.

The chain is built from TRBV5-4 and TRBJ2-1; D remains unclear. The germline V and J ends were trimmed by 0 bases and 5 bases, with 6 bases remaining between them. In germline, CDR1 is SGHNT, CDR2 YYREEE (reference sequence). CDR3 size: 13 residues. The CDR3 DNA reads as TGTGCCAGCAGCTTGGAGCCTCACAATGAGCAGTTCTTC. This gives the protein CASSLEPHNEQFF.

The DNA for the CDR3 is TGTGCCAGTAGTATTAGGGGCTGGACAGATACGCAGTATTTT. This gives the protein CASSIRGWTDTQYF. The rearrangement uses TRBV19 and TRBJ2-3; D possibly corresponds to TRBD1 (5 bases). The germline V gene has CDR1 LNHDA and CDR2 SQIVND (reference sequence). This CDR3 is 14 amino acids long. Trimming pared 3 bases from V and 3 bases from J, leaving 10 bases between.

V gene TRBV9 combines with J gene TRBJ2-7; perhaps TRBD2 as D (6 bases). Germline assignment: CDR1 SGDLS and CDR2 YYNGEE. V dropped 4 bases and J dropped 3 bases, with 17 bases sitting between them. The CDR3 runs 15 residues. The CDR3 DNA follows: TGTGCCAGCAGCCCCGAAGCACTAGCCCACTACGAGCAGTACTTC. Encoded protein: CASSPEALAHYEQYF.

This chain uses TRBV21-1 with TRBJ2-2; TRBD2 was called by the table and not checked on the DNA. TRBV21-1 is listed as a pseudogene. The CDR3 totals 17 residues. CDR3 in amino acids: CASRARPGRCPPGELFF. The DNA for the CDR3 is TGTGCCAGCAGAGCCCGGCCGGGGAGATGTCCCCCCGGGGAGCTGTTTTTT.

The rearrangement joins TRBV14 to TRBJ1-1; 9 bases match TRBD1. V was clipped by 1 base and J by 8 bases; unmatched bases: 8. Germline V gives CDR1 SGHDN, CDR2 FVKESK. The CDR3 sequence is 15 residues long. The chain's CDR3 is CASSQVRGGQGEAFF. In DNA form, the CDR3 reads TGTGCCAGCAGCCAAGTAAGAGGGGGACAGGGAGAAGCTTTCTTT.

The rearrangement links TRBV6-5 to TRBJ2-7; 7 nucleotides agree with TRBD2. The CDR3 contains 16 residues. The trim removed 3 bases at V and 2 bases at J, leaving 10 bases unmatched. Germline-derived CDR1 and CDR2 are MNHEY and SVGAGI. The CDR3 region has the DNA TGTGCCAGCAGTTATTTACCGCTAGCGGTACCCTACGAGCAGTACTTC. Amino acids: CASSYLPLAVPYEQYF.

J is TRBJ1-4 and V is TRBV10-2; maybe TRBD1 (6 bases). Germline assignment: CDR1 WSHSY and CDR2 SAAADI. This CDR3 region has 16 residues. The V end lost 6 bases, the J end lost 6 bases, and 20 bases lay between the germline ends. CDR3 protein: CASSSDPRGGYEKLFF. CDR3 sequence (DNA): TGCGCCAGCAGCTCCGACCCCAGGGGAGGGTATGAAAAACTGTTTTTT.

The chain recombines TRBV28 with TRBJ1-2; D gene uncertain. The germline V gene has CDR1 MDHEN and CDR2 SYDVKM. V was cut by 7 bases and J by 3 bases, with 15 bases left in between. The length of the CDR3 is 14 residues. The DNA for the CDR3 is TGTGCCAGCAACCCCCGGCGGGCGGACTATGGCTACACCTTC. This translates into CASNPRRADYGYTF.

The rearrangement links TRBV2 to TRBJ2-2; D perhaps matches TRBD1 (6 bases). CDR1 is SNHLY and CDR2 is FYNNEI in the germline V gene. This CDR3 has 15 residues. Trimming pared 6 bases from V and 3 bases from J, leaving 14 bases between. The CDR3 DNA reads TGTGCCAGCAGGCAGGGGCTACGGGACACCGGGGAGCTGTTTTTT. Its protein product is CASRQGLRDTGELFF.

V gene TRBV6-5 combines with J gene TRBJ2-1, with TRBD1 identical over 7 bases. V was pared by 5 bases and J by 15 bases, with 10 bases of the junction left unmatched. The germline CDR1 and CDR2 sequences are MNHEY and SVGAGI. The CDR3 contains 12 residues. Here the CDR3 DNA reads TGTGCCAGCAGTCCCATCGGGACAGCCCCGTTCTTC. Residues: CASSPIGTAPFF.

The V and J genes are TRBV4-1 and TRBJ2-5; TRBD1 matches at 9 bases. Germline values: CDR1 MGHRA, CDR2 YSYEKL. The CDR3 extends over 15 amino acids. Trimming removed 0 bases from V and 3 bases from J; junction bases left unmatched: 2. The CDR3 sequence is CASSQDRTGEETQYF. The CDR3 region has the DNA TGCGCCAGCAGCCAAGATAGGACAGGGGAAGAGACCCAGTACTTC.

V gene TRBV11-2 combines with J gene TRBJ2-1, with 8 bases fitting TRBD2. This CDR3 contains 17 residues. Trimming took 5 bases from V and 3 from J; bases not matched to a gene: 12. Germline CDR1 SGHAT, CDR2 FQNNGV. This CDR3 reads CASSLDTGLAGYNEQFF. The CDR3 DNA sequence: TGTGCCAGCAGCCTCGATACCGGGCTAGCGGGCTACAATGAGCAGTTCTTC.

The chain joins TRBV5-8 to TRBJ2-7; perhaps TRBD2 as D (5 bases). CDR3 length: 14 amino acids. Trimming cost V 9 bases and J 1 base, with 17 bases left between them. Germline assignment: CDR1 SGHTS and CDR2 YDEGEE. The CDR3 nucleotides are TGTGCCACCAGAAGAGAGGGCGTGTCCTACGAGCAGTACTTC. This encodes CATRREGVSYEQYF.

CDR3 DNA sequence: TGTGCCAGCAGTTTGTACGGGGACTATGGCTACACCTTC. Residues: CASSLYGDYGYTF. This sequence joins TRBV27 and TRBJ1-2; D remains ambiguous. Trimming stripped 3 bases from V and 3 bases from J, with 8 bases between. Germline V gene data show CDR1 as MNHEY and CDR2 as SMNVEV (reference sequence). This CDR3 has 13 amino acids.

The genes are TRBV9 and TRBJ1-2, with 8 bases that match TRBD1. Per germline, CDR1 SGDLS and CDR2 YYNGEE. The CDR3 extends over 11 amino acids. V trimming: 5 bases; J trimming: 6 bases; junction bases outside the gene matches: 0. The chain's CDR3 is CASRGQDGYTF. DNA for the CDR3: TGTGCCAGCAGGGGACAGGATGGCTACACCTTC.